What follows describes a single T cell receptor (beta chain). The data are from a study of blood T cell repertoires in COVID-19. There are 17 residues in the CDR3. Germline-derived CDR1 and CDR2 are SGHRS and YFSETQ. V shed 4 bases and J shed 7 bases, with 24 bases lying between them. Only in-frame clones appear in the TCRdb table, and some are missing; sequencing was by immunoSEQ multiplex PCR. The data contain 29,000 or so clones, more than 85% of them seen just once; the ten biggest clones take up around 12%. The source of this sequence is a human donor in a cohort sampled during active COVID-19. The donor label of this sample is uncertain. The chain has TRBV5-1 and TRBJ2-1, with D perhaps TRBD2 (6 bases). Sequencing input: peripheral blood. The CDR3 nucleotides are TGCGCCAGCAGCCCCTACCCGACCGGGAGTCCCAGGAATGAGCAGTTCTTC. Translated, it gives CASSPYPTGSPRNEQFF.